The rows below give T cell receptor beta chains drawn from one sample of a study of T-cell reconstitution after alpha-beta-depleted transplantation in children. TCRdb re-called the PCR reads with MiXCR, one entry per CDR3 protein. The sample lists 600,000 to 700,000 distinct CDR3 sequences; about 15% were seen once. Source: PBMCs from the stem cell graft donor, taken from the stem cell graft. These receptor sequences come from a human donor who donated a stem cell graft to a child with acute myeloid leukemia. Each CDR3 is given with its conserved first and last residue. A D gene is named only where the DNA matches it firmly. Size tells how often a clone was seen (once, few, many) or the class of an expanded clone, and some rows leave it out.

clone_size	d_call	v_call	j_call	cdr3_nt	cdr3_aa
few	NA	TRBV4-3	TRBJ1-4	TGCGCCAGCAGCCCCCTGGGGGCAACTAATGAAAAACTGTTTTTT	CASSPLGATNEKLFF
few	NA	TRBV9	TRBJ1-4	TGTGCCAGCAGCTCTCGAGACGGCGGGGATGAAAAACTGTTTTTT	CASSSRDGGDEKLFF
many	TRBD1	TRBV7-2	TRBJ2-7	TGTGCCAGCAGCCCGGGACAGAACTCCTACGAGCAGTACTTC	CASSPGQNSYEQYF
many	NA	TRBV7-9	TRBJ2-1	TGTGCCAGCAGTGGTCCAACTAGCTCGAGCTCCTACAATGAGCAGTTCTTC	CASSGPTSSSSYNEQFF
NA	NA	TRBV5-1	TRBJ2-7	TGCGCCAGCAGCCTTGGACAGTTCGGCTACGAGCAGTACTTC	CASSLGQFGYEQYF
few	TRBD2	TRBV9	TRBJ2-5	TGTGCCAGCAGCGTAGACGGCGGGGGGAGAGAGACCCAGTACTTC	CASSVDGGGRETQYF
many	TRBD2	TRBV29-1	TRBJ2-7	TGCAGCGTCCCGGGACTAGCGGGGGTACGCGAGCAGTACTTC	CSVPGLAGVREQYF
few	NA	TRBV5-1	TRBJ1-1	TGCGCCAGCAGCTTTCTACCGGGTCCGACTGAAGCTTTCTTT	CASSFLPGPTEAFF
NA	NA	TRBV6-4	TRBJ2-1	TGTGCCAGCAGTGACTCGGAGGGCCACGGGAATGAGCAGTTCTTC	CASSDSEGHGNEQFF
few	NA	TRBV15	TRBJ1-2	TGTGCCACCAGCAGAGATCCCTCAGGGGCCCGAATCTATGGCTACACCTTC	CATSRDPSGARIYGYTF
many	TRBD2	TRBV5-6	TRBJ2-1	TGTGCCAGCAGCTTGCTAGCGGGGGCCTACAATGAGCAGTTCTTC	CASSLLAGAYNEQFF
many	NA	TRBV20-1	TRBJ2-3	TGCAGTGCTAGTCTTGGACTCAGCACAGATACGCAGTATTTT	CSASLGLSTDTQYF
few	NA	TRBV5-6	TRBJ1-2	TGTGCCAGCAGCTACTACAGGGAGAGACGAAACTATGGCTACACCTTC	CASSYYRERRNYGYTF
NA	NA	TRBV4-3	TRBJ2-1	TGCGCCAGCAGCCGGAAAACCGGGTCTTTTAATGAGCAGTTCTTC	CASSRKTGSFNEQFF
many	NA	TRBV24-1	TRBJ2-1	TGTGCCACCAGTGATTTTAAATCAGGCAACAATGAGCAGTTCTTC	CATSDFKSGNNEQFF
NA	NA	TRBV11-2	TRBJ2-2	TGTGCCAGCAGCTTAGATGAGGTGGTGAACACCGGGGAGCTGTTTTTT	CASSLDEVVNTGELFF
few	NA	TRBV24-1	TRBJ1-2	TGTGCCACCAGTGACTCGGAAGAGGATGGCTACACCTTC	CATSDSEEDGYTF
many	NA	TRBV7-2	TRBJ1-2	TGTGCCAGCAGCTCCCAGATTAACTATGGCTACACCTTC	CASSSQINYGYTF
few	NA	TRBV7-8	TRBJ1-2	TGTGCCAGCAGCTTAGCGTGGCAGGGCTACACCTTC	CASSLAWQGYTF
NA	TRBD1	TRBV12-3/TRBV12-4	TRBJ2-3	TGTGCCAGCAGTCAAGGACAGGGGGCCTGGGCAGATACGCAGTATTTT	CASSQGQGAWADTQYF
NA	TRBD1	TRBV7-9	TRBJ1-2	TGTGCCAGCAGCTTAGGACAGGGACCTAACTATGGCTACACCTTC	CASSLGQGPNYGYTF
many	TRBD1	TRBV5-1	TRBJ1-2	TGCGCCAGCAGCCGGGGACAGGACTATGGCTACACCTTC	CASSRGQDYGYTF
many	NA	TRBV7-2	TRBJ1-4	TGTGCCAGCAGCTTACTGGGGTCGCCGGGAGAAAAACTGTTTTTT	CASSLLGSPGEKLFF
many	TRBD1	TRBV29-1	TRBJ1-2	TGCAGCGTCCACAGGGGTTATGGCTACACCTTC	CSVHRGYGYTF
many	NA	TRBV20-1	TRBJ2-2	TGCAGTGCTAGGTCGACAGGGAACACCGGGGAGCTGTTTTTT	CSARSTGNTGELFF
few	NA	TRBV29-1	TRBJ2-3	TGCAGCGTTGAGGGAACACGCGGGGATACGCAGTATTTT	CSVEGTRGDTQYF
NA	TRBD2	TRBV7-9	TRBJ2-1	TGTGCCAGCAGCTCCCTAGCGGGGGGAGGTAGTGAGCAGTTCTTC	CASSSLAGGGSEQFF
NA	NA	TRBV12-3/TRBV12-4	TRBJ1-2	TGTGCCAGCAGTTTAGCGGCACGGAAAGGCTACACCTTC	CASSLAARKGYTF
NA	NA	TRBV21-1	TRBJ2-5	TGTGCCAGCAGCAAAGGCGGACAGAAAGAGACCCAGTACTTC	CASSKGGQKETQYF
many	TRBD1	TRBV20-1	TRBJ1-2	TGCAGTCCGAGGGACAGGGGGATGCCCCGCTACACCTTC	CSPRDRGMPRYTF
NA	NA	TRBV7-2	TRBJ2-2	TGTGCCAGCAGCTTAACCCTTCAGAACACCGGGGAGCTGTTTTTT	CASSLTLQNTGELFF
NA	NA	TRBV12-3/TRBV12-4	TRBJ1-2	TGTGCCAGCAGGGGGGGCGGGGGCGCCGGTGGCTACACCTTC	CASRGGGGAGGYTF
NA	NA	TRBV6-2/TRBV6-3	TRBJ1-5	TGTGCCAGCAGTTACTCGTCCGGGCAACAGCCCCAGCATTTT	CASSYSSGQQPQHF
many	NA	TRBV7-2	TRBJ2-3	TGTGCCAGCAGCCCTTTCGCGGGCACAGATACGCAGTATTTT	CASSPFAGTDTQYF
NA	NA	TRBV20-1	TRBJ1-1	TGCAGTGCTACGGGTGTAAGCGACACTGAAGCTTTCTTT	CSATGVSDTEAFF
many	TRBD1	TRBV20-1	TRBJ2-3	TGCAGTGCTGTGGACAGGGGGCGCGGAGATACGCAGTATTTT	CSAVDRGRGDTQYF
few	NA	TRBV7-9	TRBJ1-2	TGTGCCAGCAGCCGCCGAGGGGATGGCTACACCTTC	CASSRRGDGYTF
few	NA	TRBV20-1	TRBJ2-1	TGCAGTGCTAGAGCTCCCCGTATGGGGGGTGAGCAGTTCTTC	CSARAPRMGGEQFF
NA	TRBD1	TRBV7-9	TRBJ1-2	TGTGCCAGCAGCCATACAGGGGATGGCTACACCTTC	CASSHTGDGYTF
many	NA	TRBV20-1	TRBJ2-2	TGCAGTGCGCGACAGGCCGGCACCGGGGAGCTGTTTTTT	CSARQAGTGELFF
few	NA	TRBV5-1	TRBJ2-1	TGCGCCAGCAGCGCCGCGGGACGGCAAAGCTCCTACAATGAGCAGTTCTTC	CASSAAGRQSSYNEQFF
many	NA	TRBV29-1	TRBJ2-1	TGCAGCGTTGGAAGGGGTTCCTACAATGAGCAGTTCTTC	CSVGRGSYNEQFF
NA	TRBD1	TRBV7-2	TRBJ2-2	TGTGCCAGCAGCACGACAGGGGTCACCGGGGAGCTGTTTTTT	CASSTTGVTGELFF
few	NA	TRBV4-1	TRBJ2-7	TGCGCCAGCAGCGCGGGCACTTTCTACGAGCAGTACTTC	CASSAGTFYEQYF
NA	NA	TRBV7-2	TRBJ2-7	TGTGCCAGCAGCTTAGTGCAGGGGGGAACCGAGCAGTACTTC	CASSLVQGGTEQYF
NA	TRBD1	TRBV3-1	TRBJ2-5	TGTGCCAGCACCAAGCAGGGGGCTAGGACCCAGTACTTC	CASTKQGARTQYF
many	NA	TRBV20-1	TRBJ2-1	TGCAGTGCTAGACCCAGGGCCAATGAGCAGTTCTTC	CSARPRANEQFF
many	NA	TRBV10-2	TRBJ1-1	TGCGCCAGCAGCTTAACAGGGCAGGGTACTGAAGCTTTCTTT	CASSLTGQGTEAFF
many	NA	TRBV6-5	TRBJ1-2	TGTGCCAGCAGTTACTCGCCGTTTGGGTATGGCTACACCTTC	CASSYSPFGYGYTF
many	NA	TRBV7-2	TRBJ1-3	TGTGCCAGCAGCTTCCAAGGAGGGGATAACACCATATATTTT	CASSFQGGDNTIYF
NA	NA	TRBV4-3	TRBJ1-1	TGCGCCAGCAGCCAAGATCGGACGGAGATACCTGAAGCTTTCTTT	CASSQDRTEIPEAFF
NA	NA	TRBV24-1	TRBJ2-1	TGTGCCACCAGTGATGGGTTTGGGACTTACGGTGAGCAGTTCTTC	CATSDGFGTYGEQFF
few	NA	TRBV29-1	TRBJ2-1	TGCAGCGTTGAAAGCAGGACTCCGGGTGGGCAGTTCTTC	CSVESRTPGGQFF
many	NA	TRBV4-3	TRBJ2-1	TGCGCCAGCAGCCAAGATCGGCTCAATGAGCAGTTCTTC	CASSQDRLNEQFF
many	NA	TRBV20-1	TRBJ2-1	TGCAGTGCTAGAGGGCTACTTAGCTCAGAGCAGTTCTTC	CSARGLLSSEQFF
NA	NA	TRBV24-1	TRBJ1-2	TGTGCCACCAGTGATTCGACAGCAGGGCTCTATGGCTACACCTTC	CATSDSTAGLYGYTF
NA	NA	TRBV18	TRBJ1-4	TGTGCCAGCTCACCAGGGGAGGCTGCTCGAGAAAAACTGTTTTTT	CASSPGEAAREKLFF